Listed below are T cell receptor beta chains from one sample, sequenced in a study of blood T cell repertoires in COVID-19. The table came from immunoSEQ multiplex PCR; TCRdb's copy has only in-frame clones and leaves some out. The sample includes hundreds of thousands of clones, about 80% of them seen just once. Sequencing was done on a sample of peripheral blood. Source of these receptors: a woman of 80 years or more with acute or convalescent COVID-19. Each CDR3 is given with its conserved first and last residue. A D gene is named only where the DNA matches it firmly. Clone size is shown for a subset of rows, as once, few, many or a class of expanded clone.

>-|TRBJ1-2|-|TRBV7-8
CASSPGIHGYTF
TGTGCCAGCAGCCCAGGGATCCATGGCTACACCTTC
>-|TRBJ2-7|TRBD1|TRBV5-1
CASSLGDSVHEQYF
TGCGCCAGCAGCTTGGGGGACAGCGTACACGAGCAGTACTTC
>-|TRBJ2-7|-|TRBV3-1/TRBV3-2
CASSLNAQEQYF
TGTGCCAGCAGCCTAAACGCGCAAGAGCAGTACTTC
>-|TRBJ2-3|-|TRBV11-2
CASSLAYESTDTQYF
TGTGCCAGCAGCTTAGCATATGAGAGCACAGATACGCAGTATTTT
>-|TRBJ2-4|-|TRBV6-1
CASSEGGGLAKNIQYF
TGTGCCAGCAGTGAGGGCGGGGGCCTAGCCAAAAACATTCAGTACTTC
>-|TRBJ2-7|TRBD2|TRBV7-9
CASSRGLAGEPYEQYF
TGTGCCAGCAGCAGAGGACTAGCGGGAGAACCCTACGAGCAGTACTTC
>-|TRBJ2-3|-|TRBV18
CASSPQGRVGTDTQYF
TGTGCCAGCTCACCACAGGGGCGAGTGGGCACAGATACGCAGTATTTT
>once|TRBJ2-3|-|TRBV5-1
CASTLPQGVSTDTQYF
TGCGCCAGCACATTACCACAGGGCGTAAGCACAGATACGCAGTATTTT
>-|TRBJ2-4|TRBD1|TRBV6-1
CASSEVPGGGKNIQYF
TGTGCCAGCAGTGAAGTCCCAGGGGGCGGCAAAAACATTCAGTACTTC
>-|TRBJ1-6|-|TRBV6-2/TRBV6-3
CASSRQTVLPVRPLHF
TGTGCCAGCAGCCGACAAACAGTCTTACCAGTCCGACCCCTCCACTTT
>-|TRBJ2-1|-|TRBV5-1
CASFLNSGNEQFF
TGCGCCAGCTTCCTAAATAGCGGCAATGAGCAGTTCTTC
>few|TRBJ1-2|TRBD1|TRBV29-1
CSVEATGLSYGYTF
TGCAGCGTTGAAGCGACAGGGCTGAGCTATGGCTACACCTTC
>once|TRBJ2-7|TRBD2|TRBV24-1
CATILAGFGSYEQYF
TGTGCCACCATCCTAGCGGGATTCGGTTCCTACGAGCAGTACTTC
>-|TRBJ2-7|TRBD2|TRBV5-6
CASSPSGRPSYEQYF
TGTGCCAGCAGTCCGAGCGGGAGGCCCTCCTACGAGCAGTACTTC
>few|TRBJ1-5|TRBD1|TRBV3-1/TRBV3-2
CASSQAGTGNQPQHF
TGTGCCAGCAGCCAAGCAGGGACAGGCAATCAGCCCCAGCATTTT
>few|TRBJ2-3|TRBD2|TRBV7-9
CASSISGRALSDTQYF
TGTGCCAGCAGCATTAGCGGGAGGGCCTTATCAGATACGCAGTATTTT
>-|TRBJ1-2|TRBD1|TRBV5-5
CASSRDRLNYGYTF
TGTGCCAGCAGCCGGGACAGATTAAACTATGGCTACACCTTC
>-|TRBJ2-7|-|TRBV4-1
CASSHGLASSYEQYF
TGCGCCAGCAGCCATGGGCTAGCGTCCTCCTACGAGCAGTACTTC
>-|TRBJ1-1|-|TRBV7-2
CASSLHRPTLNTEAFF
TGTGCCAGCAGCTTACATCGCCCCACTCTGAACACTGAAGCTTTCTTT
>few|TRBJ1-1|-|TRBV29-1
CSVDRAGAEAFF
TGCAGCGTTGACAGGGCGGGGGCTGAAGCTTTCTTT
>-|TRBJ1-5|-|TRBV6-2/TRBV6-3
CASSGWGAGESAQHF
TGTGCCAGCAGCGGGTGGGGTGCAGGGGAATCAGCCCAGCATTTT
>-|TRBJ2-4|-|TRBV5-8
CASSSLQGSKNIQYF
TGTGCCAGCAGCTCATTACAGGGCAGTAAAAACATTCAGTACTTC
>-|TRBJ2-5|-|TRBV6-2/TRBV6-3
CASSYSATEKETQYF
TGTGCCAGCAGTTATAGTGCGACTGAGAAAGAGACCCAGTACTTC
>-|TRBJ2-1|TRBD2|TRBV19
CASSPGTSSNEQFF
TGTGCCAGTAGTCCCGGGACTAGCTCCAATGAGCAGTTCTTC
>-|TRBJ1-2|-|TRBV9
CASSVTGIYGYTF
TGTGCCAGCAGCGTTACAGGGATTTATGGCTACACCTTC
>-|TRBJ2-1|TRBD2|TRBV5-1
CASSFSRWTSGNNEQFF
TGCGCCAGCAGCTTTTCCCGGTGGACTAGCGGGAACAATGAGCAGTTCTTC
>once|TRBJ2-7|TRBD2|TRBV20-1
CSASSSGGAIRGQYF
TGCAGTGCTAGTTCGTCGGGGGGTGCTATACGAGGGCAGTACTTC
>-|TRBJ1-5|-|TRBV7-2
CASSLKGYSNQPQHF
TGTGCCAGCAGCTTAAAGGGGTATAGCAATCAGCCCCAGCATTTT
>-|TRBJ1-1|-|TRBV7-9
CASSSQGGLLLEAFF
TGTGCCAGCAGCTCACAGGGTGGGTTACTCCTTGAAGCTTTCTTT
>-|TRBJ2-1|-|TRBV19
CASSIVQGGNEQFF
TGTGCCAGTAGTATAGTCCAGGGGGGCAATGAGCAGTTCTTC
>-|TRBJ1-1|-|TRBV7-9
CASSLLRGRREAFF
TGTGCCAGCAGCTTACTTCGGGGGAGGCGTGAAGCTTTCTTT
>few|TRBJ2-7|TRBD2|TRBV30
CAWRTSGRGYEQYF
TGTGCCTGGCGGACTAGCGGGAGGGGGTACGAGCAGTACTTC
>-|TRBJ2-1|-|TRBV9
CASSVGGGTAYNEQFF
TGTGCCAGCAGCGTAGGGGGCGGGACAGCCTACAATGAGCAGTTCTTC
>-|TRBJ1-2|TRBD1|TRBV2
CASRGQGAEGYTF
TGTGCCAGCCGGGGACAGGGGGCGGAAGGCTACACCTTC
>-|TRBJ2-2|-|TRBV7-7
CASSFNTRTGELFF
TGTGCCAGCAGCTTCAATACTAGAACCGGGGAGCTGTTTTTT
>-|TRBJ1-3|-|TRBV12-3/TRBV12-4
CASRANRNTIYF
TGTGCCAGCAGAGCTAATAGAAACACCATATATTTT
>-|TRBJ1-1|-|TRBV19
CASSKGPGRGNTEAFF
TGTGCCAGTTCTAAGGGGCCAGGCCGAGGGAACACTGAAGCTTTCTTT
>few|TRBJ2-1|-|TRBV29-1
CSVESPLYNEQFF
TGCAGCGTTGAGTCCCCCCTATACAATGAGCAGTTCTTC
>-|TRBJ1-2|-|TRBV12-3/TRBV12-4
CASSPYDTYGYTF
TGTGCCAGCAGTCCCTACGACACTTATGGCTACACCTTC
>-|TRBJ2-5|TRBD1|TRBV7-8
CASRRDRVAGETQYF
TGTGCCAGCCGACGGGACAGGGTGGCCGGAGAGACCCAGTACTTC
>-|TRBJ2-3|TRBD2|TRBV27
CASSPPGLAGGTDTQYF
TGTGCCAGCAGTCCCCCGGGACTAGCGGGAGGCACAGATACGCAGTATTTT
>-|TRBJ2-3|-|TRBV3-1/TRBV3-2
CASKPRLSTDTQYF
TGTGCCAGCAAACCGAGACTAAGCACAGATACGCAGTATTTT
>-|TRBJ1-2|-|TRBV7-2
CASSPQVINYGYTF
TGTGCCAGCAGCCCACAGGTCATCAACTATGGCTACACCTTC
>-|TRBJ1-2|-|TRBV5-1
CASSPDSTYGYTF
TGCGCCAGCAGCCCGGACAGCACATATGGCTACACCTTC
>-|TRBJ2-5|-|TRBV5-1
CASSIRQNQETQYF
TGCGCCAGCAGCATCCGACAGAACCAAGAGACCCAGTACTTC
>-|TRBJ1-5|-|TRBV19
CASRKLFLRSNQPQHF
TGTGCCAGTAGAAAGCTGTTTTTGAGGAGCAATCAGCCCCAGCATTTT
>-|TRBJ2-3|-|TRBV4-1
CASSQDRTTDTQYF
TGCGCCAGCAGCCAAGATCGGACTACAGATACGCAGTATTTT
>-|TRBJ1-6|TRBD1|TRBV9
CASSAHLGQQDDNSPLHF
TGTGCCAGCAGTGCTCACTTGGGACAGCAGGACGATAATTCACCCCTCCACTTT
>-|TRBJ2-2|TRBD2|TRBV2
CASRSSGSLTGELFF
TGTGCCAGCAGGTCTAGCGGGAGCCTTACCGGGGAGCTGTTTTTT
>-|TRBJ1-6|TRBD1|TRBV18
CASSPLDRQGMNSPLHF
TGTGCCAGCTCACCCTTAGACCGACAGGGGATGAATTCACCCCTCCACTTT
>-|TRBJ1-1|TRBD1|TRBV6-5
CASSYAGGMNTEAFF
TGTGCCAGCAGTTACGCAGGGGGCATGAACACTGAAGCTTTCTTT